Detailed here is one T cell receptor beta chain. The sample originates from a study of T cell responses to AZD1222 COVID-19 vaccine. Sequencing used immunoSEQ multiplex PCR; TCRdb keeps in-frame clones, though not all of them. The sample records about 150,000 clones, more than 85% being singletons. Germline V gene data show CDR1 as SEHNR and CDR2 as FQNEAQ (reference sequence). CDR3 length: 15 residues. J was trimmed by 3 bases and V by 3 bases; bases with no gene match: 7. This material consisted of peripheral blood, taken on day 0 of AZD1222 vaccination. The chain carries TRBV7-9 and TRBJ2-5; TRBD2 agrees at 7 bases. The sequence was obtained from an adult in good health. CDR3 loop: CASSFSLSGEETQYF. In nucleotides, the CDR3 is TGTGCCAGCAGCTTTTCGCTCAGCGGGGAAGAGACCCAGTACTTC.